This T cell receptor beta chain was recovered during a study of T-cell memory formation after mild COVID-19. Germline V gene data show CDR1 as SGHRS and CDR2 as YFSETQ. This CDR3 spans 13 amino acids. This clonotype was detected only a few times. As yet, its antigen is unknown. One end of the junction varies from germline; a read error may be responsible. Findings and limits, study-wide: Contracting clones, day 15 to 85, had balanced CD4/CD8, and later expanders favored CD4+. Contracting CD4+ clones were located mainly in CM and EM, and CD8+ clones in EMRA.

TCRdb fed the 5' RACE reads into MiXCR, producing one record per CDR3 protein. This sample has 110,000 to 150,000 distinct CDR3 sequences, with around 15% found just once. J is TRBJ1-2 and V is TRBV5-1; 8 nucleotides line up with TRBD1. This clonotype was sampled from an adult woman who had mild COVID-19 (a few samples of this study predate the infection). Cell type and time point are not known. The source material was PBMCs or a T cell subset sorted from them (not recorded which). The CDR3 loop is CASGLGTGGGYTF. The DNA of the CDR3 is TGCGCCAGCGGCTTGGGGACAGGTGGTGGCTACACCTTC.